One TCR beta chain is described in this entry. Its antigen is as yet unknown. The data were obtained in a study of T cells in Graves' hyperthyroidism and ophthalmopathy. Findings and limits, study-wide: Most thyroid clonotypes with frequency above 0.001 were detected in blood.

In patients aged 18 to 65, hyperthyroidism was newly diagnosed, with duration under 2 months. Uncontrolled infections, other autoimmune diseases, pregnancy or lactation led to exclusion of patients. From RNA transcripts, TCR beta CDR3 regions were amplified. First-round RT-PCR of the TCR CDR3 relied on the HTBI primer set. TCRdb used MiXCR to reprocess the multiplex PCR reads, holding one entry per CDR3 protein. The sample contains around 700,000 distinct CDR3 sequences, around 20% of which appear only once. The germline gives CDR1 LGHNA, CDR2 YNFKEQ. With 6 bases removed from V and 0 bases from J, the gap between germline ends came to 13 bases. This CDR3 region has 15 residues.

The rearrangement links TRBV4-2 to TRBJ2-3; maybe TRBD2 (6 bases). The sequence was collected from a woman in her forties or fifties with Graves' hyperthyroidism that later progressed to Graves' ophthalmopathy. The specimen sequenced was blood. The CDR3 sequence is CASSVSRGSTDTQYF. The CDR3 DNA follows: TGTGCCAGCAGTGTATCGCGGGGCAGCACAGATACGCAGTATTTT.